This passage covers 18 T cell receptor beta chains from one sample sequenced in a study of blood T cell repertoires in COVID-19. The assay was immunoSEQ multiplex PCR, and TCRdb's table has in-frame clones only and misses some. Found here are around 190,000 clones, about 86% of them singletons; the top ten hold roughly 24%. The sequenced sample consisted of PBMCs or T cells enriched from blood (not recorded which). The receptors here all came from a woman aged 40 to 50 in a cohort exposed to, infected with or recovered from COVID-19 (not recorded which).

The chain combines TRBV5-1 with TRBJ2-5; 9 nucleotides align to TRBD1. The germline V gene has CDR1 SGHRS and CDR2 YFSETQ. Trimming at V came to 3 bases and at J to 5 bases, leaving 11 bases not matched to a gene. The CDR3 loop spans 16 amino acids. The CDR3 spells CASSWGTGRAGETQYF. The CDR3 DNA follows: TGCGCCAGCAGCTGGGGGACAGGGCGAGCCGGGGAGACCCAGTACTTC.

The chain combines TRBV4-2 with TRBJ2-1; 7 bases agree with TRBD2. There are 13 residues in the CDR3. Trimming took 0 bases from V and 15 from J; bases not matched to a gene: 8. Germline CDR1 is LGHNA and CDR2 is YNFKEQ. The CDR3, as DNA: TGTGCCAGCAGCCAAGACTTAGGGAGGGATTTGTTCTTC. It is translated as CASSQDLGRDLFF.

The V call is TRBV18, the J call TRBJ1-4; tentatively, D is TRBD1 (5 bases). Germline CDR1 and CDR2: KGHSH and LQKENI. V was clipped by 3 bases and J by 7 bases, with 18 bases between them. This CDR3 is 16 amino acids long. The CDR3 sequence: CASSPRPVQGGEKLFF. CDR3 sequence (DNA): TGTGCCAGCTCACCCCGACCGGTTCAGGGTGGTGAAAAACTGTTTTTT.

This clone turned up a few times. The genes are TRBV27 and TRBJ2-2, with a tentative D call TRBD1 (6 bases). The CDR3 has 15 amino acids. Germline assignment: CDR1 MNHEY and CDR2 SMNVEV (reference sequence). V lost 5 bases, J lost 5 bases, and 15 bases lay in between. The CDR3 bases are TGTGCCAGCAGTCCATCCGGGACAAGGACCGGGGAGCTGTTTTTT. It yields the protein CASSPSGTRTGELFF.

The V call is TRBV15, the J call TRBJ2-2; 9 bases map to TRBD1. Germline V gene lookup returns CDR1 LNHNV and CDR2 YYDKDF (reference sequence). The length of the CDR3 is 15 residues. V dropped 3 bases and J dropped 6; count of bases not matched to a gene: 5. The CDR3 here is CATSSKTGGAGELFF. The CDR3 region has the DNA TGTGCCACCAGCAGCAAGACAGGGGGAGCCGGGGAGCTGTTTTTT.

The genes are TRBV5-1 and TRBJ2-1, with D possibly TRBD2 on 5 matching bases. The germline CDR1 and CDR2 sequences are SGHRS and YFSETQ. V gave up 2 bases and J gave up 0 bases, with 15 bases separating them. The length of the CDR3 is 17 residues. The CDR3 bases are TGCGCCAGCAGCTTCCCCTTGCTAGGGAGCTCCTACAATGAGCAGTTCTTC. Its translation is CASSFPLLGSSYNEQFF.

This clone appeared a few times. This sequence joins TRBV6-5 and TRBJ1-1; no reliable D call. CDR1 and CDR2 from the germline V gene are MNHEY and SVGAGI. CDR3 length: 15 amino acids. Trimming left V 3 bases short and J 0 bases short, with 11 bases between. Here the CDR3 DNA reads TGTGCCAGCAGTTATTCGTCGCGCCTGAACACTGAAGCTTTCTTT. Translating it yields CASSYSSRLNTEAFF.

V and J are TRBV19 and TRBJ2-7; weak D call: TRBD2 (5 bases). Germline V CDR1 and CDR2: LNHDA, SQIVND (reference sequence). V lost 3 bases to trimming and J lost 0 bases, with 9 bases between them. The CDR3 consists of 14 residues. CDR3: CASSIEGLSYEQYF. In DNA form, the CDR3 reads TGTGCCAGTAGTATTGAAGGACTCTCCTACGAGCAGTACTTC.

V gene TRBV28 combines with J gene TRBJ1-1; unclear D gene. This CDR3 comprises 12 residues. Trimming cost V 4 bases and J 8 bases, with 11 bases left between them. Germline V gene sequence: CDR1 MDHEN, CDR2 SYDVKM. This CDR3 is CASSSGKAEAFF. Here the CDR3 DNA reads TGTGCCAGCAGTTCCGGGAAAGCGGAAGCTTTCTTT.

V gene TRBV25-1 combines with J gene TRBJ1-1; a weak D match, TRBD1 (6 bases). In germline, CDR1 is MGHDK, CDR2 SYGVNS. V lost 10 bases and J lost 7, with 13 bases in between. The CDR3 runs to 11 residues. The CDR3 coding sequence is TGTGCCACCCGGGGGGCGGGTGAAGCTTTCTTT. This translates into CATRGAGEAFF.

J is TRBJ1-2 and V is TRBV19, with 9 bases fitting TRBD1. With V trimmed by 10 bases and J by 4 bases, 7 bases remained unmatched. Germline assignment: CDR1 LNHDA and CDR2 SQIVND (reference sequence). CDR3 length equals 13 residues. The DNA of the CDR3 is TGTGCCACCAAAACAGGGGGCGCCTATGGCTACACCTTC. Its protein is CATKTGGAYGYTF.

This clone occurred a few times. DNA for the CDR3: TGTGCCTGGAGTGTAACCTTGGGACAGGGGGAAGAAAAACTGTTTTTT. Protein sequence: CAWSVTLGQGEEKLFF. V gene TRBV30 combines with J gene TRBJ1-4, with 11 bases matching TRBD1. V lost 0 bases and J lost 8; bases outside the gene matches: 8. The CDR3 spans 16 residues. Germline lookup yields CDR1 GTSNPN and CDR2 SVGIG (reference sequence). Looking up the rest from reference TRBV30 and TRBJ1-4 gives the full variable domain: SQTIHQWPATLVQPVGSPLSLECTVEGTSNPNLYWYRQAAGRGLQLLFYSVGIGQISSEVPQNLSASRPQDRQFILSSKKLLLSDSGFYLCAWSVTLGQGEEKLFFGSGTQLSVL.

The V call is TRBV7-9, the J call TRBJ1-1; 9 bases are a match to TRBD1. CDR3 length: 16 residues. V gave up 3 bases and J gave up 0 bases; unmatched junction bases: 5. CDR1 SEHNR and CDR2 FQNEAQ come from the germline V gene (reference sequence). CDR3 in DNA: TGTGCCAGCAGCTTTACAGGGGGCGCCATGAACACTGAAGCTTTCTTT. Translation gives CASSFTGGAMNTEAFF.

This chain uses TRBV13 with TRBJ2-6; D gene uncertain. V lost 2 bases, J lost 2 bases, and 7 bases lay in between. Germline V gene sequence: CDR1 PRHDT, CDR2 FYEKMQ (reference sequence). CDR3 length: 15 amino acids. CDR3: CASSLTYTGANVLTF. For the CDR3, the DNA is TGTGCCAGCAGCTTAACGTACACTGGGGCCAACGTCCTGACTTTC.

For the CDR3, the DNA is TGTGCCAGCAGCCAATACGGACTAGCGGAAGGAACAGATACGCAGTATTTT. Amino acid sequence: CASSQYGLAEGTDTQYF. The rearrangement uses TRBV3-1 (or the pseudogene TRBV3-2) and TRBJ2-3; 10 bases are shared with TRBD2. This CDR3 is built from 17 residues. Germline CDR1 LGHDT, CDR2 YNNKEL (reference sequence). The trim removed 2 bases at V and 3 bases at J, leaving 8 bases unmatched.

This clone was detected once. The chain recombines TRBV25-1 with TRBJ1-1, with 7 bases matching TRBD1. The CDR3 contains 14 residues. CDR1 and CDR2 (germline): MGHDK, SYGVNS. Trimming took 4 bases from V and 0 from J; bases not matched to a gene: 2. CDR3 loop: CASSAGQMNTEAFF. Written as DNA, the CDR3 is TGTGCCAGCAGTGCGGGACAGATGAACACTGAAGCTTTCTTT.

The chain carries TRBV6-1 and TRBJ1-2, with 7 bases matching TRBD1. This CDR3 contains 18 residues. Germline trimming cut 2 bases from V and 5 bases from J; bases unmatched to any gene: 17. Germline V gene data show CDR1 as MNHNS and CDR2 as SASEGT. CDR3 coding DNA: TGTGCCAGCAGTGAATGGGGTGGGAACAGGGGATCGTCTTATGGCTACACCTTC. As protein: CASSEWGGNRGSSYGYTF.

This clone was counted only a few times. The rearrangement joins TRBV7-2 to TRBJ2-7; 11 nucleotides align to TRBD1. This CDR3 is built from 15 residues. V dropped 3 bases and J dropped 3; count of bases not matched to a gene: 4. Germline V gene sequence: CDR1 SGHTA, CDR2 FQGNSA. Written as DNA, the CDR3 is TGTGCCAGCAGCTTCCGGACAGGGGGCCTCTACGAGCAGTACTTC. Translating gives CASSFRTGGLYEQYF.